Reported below is one T cell receptor beta chain. Its antigen is as yet unknown. These data come from a study of shared clonotypes between healthy human individuals. Whole-study context: The study used three CD4 naive, three CD4 memory, two CD8 naive and one CD8 memory plate per donor. Study-wide points: The represented genetic and exposure-history diversity was limited by the small number of donors.

Looked up from germline, CDR1 is SGHRS and CDR2 is YFSETQ. The CDR3 contains 15 residues. V dropped 2 bases and J dropped 4; count of bases not matched to a gene: 6. Sequencing was performed with immunoSEQ multiplex PCR; in TCRdb, only in-frame clones are kept and a portion is missing. The sample lists 2 million to 2.5 million clones; more than 85% were seen once. In the naive CD8 group, cells lacked CD45RO and were positively selected for CCR7, so terminally differentiated effector memory CD45RA+ cells were left out. Only Caucasian adults living in Nashville, Tennessee made up the donor group. The source of this sequence is a man between 18 and 29 years old in good health. Some clones in this sample may be carry-over from other donors' samples. The V gene is TRBV5-1, the J gene TRBJ1-1; TRBD1 aligns across 9 bases. Sample: naive CD8+ T cells from PBMCs. For the CDR3, the DNA is TGCGCCAGCAGCTTAGGAACAGGGGGCCTCACTGAAGCTTTCTTT. Protein product: CASSLGTGGLTEAFF.